This TCR beta chain was observed in a study of T cell responses to AZD1222 COVID-19 vaccine. Findings and limits, study-wide: The peak T cell response came first, and repertoires were sampled only after it.

The assay was immunoSEQ multiplex PCR, and TCRdb's table has in-frame clones only and misses some. Of about 140,000 clones in the sample, about 90% were seen once. Concerning this clone itself: Its target is not known.

CDR1 and CDR2 from the germline V gene are GTSNPN and SVGIG (reference sequence). The CDR3 has 13 residues. V was clipped by 7 bases and J by 2 bases; unmatched bases: 4. This sequence joins TRBV30 and TRBJ2-7; 11 bases map to TRBD1. This TCR came from an adult in good health. Sample: peripheral blood, taken on day 0 of AZD1222 vaccination. Here the CDR3 reads CAFGTGGPYEQYF. In DNA form, the CDR3 reads TGTGCCTTTGGGACAGGGGGTCCCTACGAGCAGTACTTC.